This T cell receptor (beta chain) is from a study of T-cell reconstitution after alpha-beta-depleted transplantation in children. A library of TCRbeta sequences, prepared with unique molecular identifiers, was generated. MiXCR, run by TCRdb on the PCR reads, gives a single entry per CDR3 protein. The sample has about 830,000 distinct CDR3 sequences; 16% are singletons. General study findings and limits: The study reportedly traced alpha-beta T cells about two months after transplant to several hundred expanded graft clones. From newly produced T cells came most of the T-cell counts and diversity one year after transplant. Some patients showed high day-60 TCRbeta diversity, which derived from surviving recipient T cells and thymic progenitors.

Comment on this clonotype: Its specificity is not known.

This CDR3 is 12 amino acids long. In germline, CDR1 is DFQATT, CDR2 SNEGSKA (reference sequence). With 3 bases removed from V and 7 bases from J, the gap between germline ends came to 13 bases. The starting material was PBMCs, mostly from graft donor cells, obtained 360 days after TCRalphabeta/CD19-depleted stem cell transplant. The chain combines TRBV20-1 with TRBJ2-7; perhaps TRBD2 as D (7 bases). The TCR comes from a male patient aged 10 to 17 who had a stem cell transplant for acute lymphoblastic leukemia, so the T cells may come from the graft donor. Here the CDR3 reads CSARGGLGEQYF. CDR3 sequence (DNA): TGCAGTGCTAGGGGGGGGCTTGGGGAGCAGTACTTC.